This T cell receptor (beta chain) was sequenced in a study of blood T cells in healthy people across ages. V was clipped by 0 bases and J by 13 bases, with 19 bases between them. The CDR3 consists of 15 residues. CDR1 is SEHNR, CDR2 FQNEAQ, per germline (reference sequence). Study results and caveats: TCR beta diversity tracked closely with naive T cell percentage.

A second PCR of roughly 7 to 11 cycles used a sample-barcoded 5' primer and a J-beta primer mix. TCRdb re-called the 5' RACE reads with MiXCR, one entry per CDR3 protein. The sample lists around 900,000 distinct CDR3 sequences, around 28% occurring once. Details on this clonotype: The antigen is undetermined. Possible read error: a much larger clone is one base away.

The sample taken for sequencing was blood. The TCR originated in a woman aged 80 or over in good health. This rearrangement joins TRBV7-9 to TRBJ2-4; D gene uncertain. The DNA for the CDR3 is TGTGCCAGCAGCTTAGCATCCGGGCCCTACAATGAGCAGTACTTC. It is translated as CASSLASGPYNEQYF.